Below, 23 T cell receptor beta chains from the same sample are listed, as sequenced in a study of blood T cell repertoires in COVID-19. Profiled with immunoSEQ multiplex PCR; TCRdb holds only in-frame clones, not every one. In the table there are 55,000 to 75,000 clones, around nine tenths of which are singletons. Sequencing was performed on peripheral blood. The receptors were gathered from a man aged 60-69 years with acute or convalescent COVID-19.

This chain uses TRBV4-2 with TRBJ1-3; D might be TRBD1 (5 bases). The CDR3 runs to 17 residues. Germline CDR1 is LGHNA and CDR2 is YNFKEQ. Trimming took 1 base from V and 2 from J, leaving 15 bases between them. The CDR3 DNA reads TGTGCCAGCAGCCAAGCGCAGGGTGGCGCCACTGGAAACACCATATATTTT. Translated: CASSQAQGGATGNTIYF.

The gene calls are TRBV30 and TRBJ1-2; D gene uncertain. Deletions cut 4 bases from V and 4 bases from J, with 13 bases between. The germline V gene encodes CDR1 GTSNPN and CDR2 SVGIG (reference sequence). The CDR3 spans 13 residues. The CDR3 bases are TGTGCCTGGACCTCGACGGGTGGCTATGGCTACACCTTC. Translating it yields CAWTSTGGYGYTF. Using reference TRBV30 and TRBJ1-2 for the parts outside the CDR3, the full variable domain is SQTIHQWPATLVQPVGSPLSLECTVEGTSNPNLYWYRQAAGRGLQLLFYSVGIGQISSEVPQNLSASRPQDRQFILSSKKLLLSDSGFYLCAWTSTGGYGYTFGSGTRLTVV.

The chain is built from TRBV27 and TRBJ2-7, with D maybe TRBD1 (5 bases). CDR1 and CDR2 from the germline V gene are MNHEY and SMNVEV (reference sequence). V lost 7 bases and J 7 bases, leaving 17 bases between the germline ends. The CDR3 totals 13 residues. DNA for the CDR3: TGTGCCAGCACCTGGGGCCCAGGTGGTGAGCAGTACTTC. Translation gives CASTWGPGGEQYF.

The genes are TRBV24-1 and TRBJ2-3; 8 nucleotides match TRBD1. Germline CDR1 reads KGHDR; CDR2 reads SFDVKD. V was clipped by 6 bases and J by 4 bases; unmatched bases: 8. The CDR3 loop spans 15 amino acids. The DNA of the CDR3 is TGTGCCACCAGTCTTGGCGGGACAGGCTCAGATACGCAGTATTTT. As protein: CATSLGGTGSDTQYF.

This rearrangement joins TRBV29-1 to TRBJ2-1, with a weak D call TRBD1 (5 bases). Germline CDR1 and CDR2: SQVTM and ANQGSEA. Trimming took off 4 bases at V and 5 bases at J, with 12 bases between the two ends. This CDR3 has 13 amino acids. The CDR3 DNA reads TGCAGCGTTGGGTTCAGGGTGGACAATGAGCAGTTCTTC. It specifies CSVGFRVDNEQFF.

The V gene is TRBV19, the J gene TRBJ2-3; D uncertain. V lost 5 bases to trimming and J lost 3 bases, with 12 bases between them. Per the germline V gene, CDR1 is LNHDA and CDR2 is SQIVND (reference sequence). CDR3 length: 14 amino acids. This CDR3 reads CASSLQFWTDTQYF. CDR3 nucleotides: TGTGCCAGTAGTCTGCAGTTCTGGACAGATACGCAGTATTTT.

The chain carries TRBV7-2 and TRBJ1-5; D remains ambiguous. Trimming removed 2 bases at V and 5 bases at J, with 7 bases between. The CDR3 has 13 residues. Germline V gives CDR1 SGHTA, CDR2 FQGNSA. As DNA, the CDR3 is TGTGCCAGCAGCTTACAGAGGGATCAGCCCCAGCATTTT. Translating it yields CASSLQRDQPQHF.

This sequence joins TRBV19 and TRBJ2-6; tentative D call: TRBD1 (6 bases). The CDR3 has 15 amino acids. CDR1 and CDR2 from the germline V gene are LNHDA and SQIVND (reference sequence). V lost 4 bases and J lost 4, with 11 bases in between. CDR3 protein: CASSKDSKGANVLTF. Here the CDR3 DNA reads TGTGCCAGTAGTAAGGACAGCAAGGGGGCCAACGTCCTGACTTTC.

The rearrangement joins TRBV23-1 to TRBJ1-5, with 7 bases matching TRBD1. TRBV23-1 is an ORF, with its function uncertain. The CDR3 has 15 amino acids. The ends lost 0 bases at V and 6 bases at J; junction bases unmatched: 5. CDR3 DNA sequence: TGCGCCAGCAGTCAATCACGGAGACAGGGTCAGCCCCAGCATTTT. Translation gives CASSQSRRQGQPQHF.

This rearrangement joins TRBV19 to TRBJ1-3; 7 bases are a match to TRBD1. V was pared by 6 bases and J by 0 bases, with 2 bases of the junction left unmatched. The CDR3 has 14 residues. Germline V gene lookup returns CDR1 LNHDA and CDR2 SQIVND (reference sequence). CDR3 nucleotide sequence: TGTGCCAGTAGCCGGGACAGCTCTGGAAACACCATATATTTT. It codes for CASSRDSSGNTIYF. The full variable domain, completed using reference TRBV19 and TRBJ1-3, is DGGITQSPKYLFRKEGQNVTLSCEQNLNHDAMYWYRQDPGQGLRLIYYSQIVNDFQKGDIAEGYSVSREKKESFPLTVTSAQKNPTAFYLCASSRDSSGNTIYFGEGSWLTVV.

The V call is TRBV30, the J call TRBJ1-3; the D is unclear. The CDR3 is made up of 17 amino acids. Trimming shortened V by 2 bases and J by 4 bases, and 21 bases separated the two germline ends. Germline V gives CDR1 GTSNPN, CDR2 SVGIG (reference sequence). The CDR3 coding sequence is TGTGCCTGGAGTCCTCCATTCCATCAGGTCGGCGGAAACACCATATATTTT. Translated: CAWSPPFHQVGGNTIYF. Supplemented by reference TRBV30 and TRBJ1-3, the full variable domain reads SQTIHQWPATLVQPVGSPLSLECTVEGTSNPNLYWYRQAAGRGLQLLFYSVGIGQISSEVPQNLSASRPQDRQFILSSKKLLLSDSGFYLCAWSPPFHQVGGNTIYFGEGSWLTVV.

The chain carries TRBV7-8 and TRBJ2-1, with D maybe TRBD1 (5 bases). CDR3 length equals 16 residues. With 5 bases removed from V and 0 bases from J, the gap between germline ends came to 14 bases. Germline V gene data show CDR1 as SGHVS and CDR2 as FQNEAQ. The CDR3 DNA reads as TGTGCCAGCAGCCCCAGGGATCCAAGCTCCTACAATGAGCAGTTCTTC. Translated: CASSPRDPSSYNEQFF.

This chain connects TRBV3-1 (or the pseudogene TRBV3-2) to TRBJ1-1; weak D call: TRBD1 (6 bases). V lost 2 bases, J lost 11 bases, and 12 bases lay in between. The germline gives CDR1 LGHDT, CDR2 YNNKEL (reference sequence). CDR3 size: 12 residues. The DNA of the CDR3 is TGTGCCAGCAGCCAAAATACAGGGACGGCTTTCTTT. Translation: CASSQNTGTAFF.

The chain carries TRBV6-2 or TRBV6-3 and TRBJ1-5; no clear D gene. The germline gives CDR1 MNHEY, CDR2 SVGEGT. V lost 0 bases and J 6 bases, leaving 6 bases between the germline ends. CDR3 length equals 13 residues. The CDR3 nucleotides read TGTGCCAGCAGTTACTCGACTACTCAGCCCCAGCATTTT. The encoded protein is CASSYSTTQPQHF.

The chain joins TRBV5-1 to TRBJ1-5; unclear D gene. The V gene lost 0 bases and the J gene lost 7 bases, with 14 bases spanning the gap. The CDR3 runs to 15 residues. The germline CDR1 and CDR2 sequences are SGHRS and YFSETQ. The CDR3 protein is CASSLGPERLQPQHF. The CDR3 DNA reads TGCGCCAGCAGCTTGGGTCCCGAGAGACTGCAGCCCCAGCATTTT. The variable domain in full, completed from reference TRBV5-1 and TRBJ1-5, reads KAGVTQTPRYLIKTRGQQVTLSCSPISGHRSVSWYQQTPGQGLQFLFEYFSETQRNKGNFPGRFSGRQFSNSRSEMNVSTLELGDSALYLCASSLGPERLQPQHFGDGTRLSIL.

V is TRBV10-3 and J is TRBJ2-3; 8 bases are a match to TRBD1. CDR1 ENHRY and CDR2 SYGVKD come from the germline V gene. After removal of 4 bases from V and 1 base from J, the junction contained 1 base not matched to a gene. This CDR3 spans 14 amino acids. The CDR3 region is CAISGGQGTDTQYF. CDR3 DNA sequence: TGTGCCATCAGTGGGGGACAGGGCACAGATACGCAGTATTTT.

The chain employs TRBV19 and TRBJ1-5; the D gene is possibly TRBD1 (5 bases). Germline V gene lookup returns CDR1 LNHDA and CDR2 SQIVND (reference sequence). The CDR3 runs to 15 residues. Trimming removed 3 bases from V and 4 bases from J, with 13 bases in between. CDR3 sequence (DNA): TGTGCCAGTAGTATGAGTCGGGGGGAAAATCAGCCCCAGCATTTT. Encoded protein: CASSMSRGENQPQHF.

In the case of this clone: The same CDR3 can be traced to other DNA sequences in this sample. CDR3: CASSSPGNTGELFF. The CDR3, as DNA: TGTGCCAGTAGTTCTCCGGGGAACACCGGGGAGCTGTTTTTT. V and J are TRBV19 and TRBJ2-2; D gene uncertain. The V end was cut by 5 bases, the J end by 1 base, with 8 bases between. Looked up from germline, CDR1 is LNHDA and CDR2 is SQIVND (reference sequence). The CDR3 sequence is 14 residues long.

The CDR3 region is CASSQDLSLGKGGYTF. CDR3 DNA: TGCGCCAGCAGCCAAGATCTTAGCCTCGGGAAAGGGGGCTACACCTTC. The chain uses TRBV4-1 and TRBJ1-2; D uncertain. CDR3 size: 16 residues. V gave up 0 bases and J gave up 8 bases, with 19 bases separating them. Germline CDR1 reads MGHRA; CDR2 reads YSYEKL.

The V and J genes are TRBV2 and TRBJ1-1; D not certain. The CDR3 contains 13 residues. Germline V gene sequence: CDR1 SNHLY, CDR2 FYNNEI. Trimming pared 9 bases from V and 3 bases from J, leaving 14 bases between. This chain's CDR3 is CARKEDTDTEAFF. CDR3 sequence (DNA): TGTGCCAGAAAAGAGGATACGGACACTGAAGCTTTCTTT.

CDR3 sequence (DNA): TGTGCCAGTAGTATAGGGACAGGGCGCTACGAGCAGTACTTC. It codes for CASSIGTGRYEQYF. The chain couples TRBV19 to TRBJ2-7; 8 nucleotides align to TRBD1. Germline V gene sequence: CDR1 LNHDA, CDR2 SQIVND (reference sequence). This CDR3 has 14 residues. Trimming cost V 1 base and J 3 bases; bases outside gene matches: 2. Filled out from reference TRBV19 and TRBJ2-7, the complete variable domain reads DGGITQSPKYLFRKEGQNVTLSCEQNLNHDAMYWYRQDPGQGLRLIYYSQIVNDFQKGDIAEGYSVSREKKESFPLTVTSAQKNPTAFYLCASSIGTGRYEQYFGPGTRLTVT.

CDR3 protein: CASRLEESPLHF. For the CDR3, the DNA is TGTGCCAGCAGATTGGAGGAATCACCCCTCCACTTT. The chain uses TRBV3-1 (or the pseudogene TRBV3-2) and TRBJ1-6; D not certain. The ends were cut back, 6 bases at V and 10 bases at J, with 10 bases in the middle. Germline CDR1 LGHDT, CDR2 YNNKEL (reference sequence). This CDR3 contains 12 residues.

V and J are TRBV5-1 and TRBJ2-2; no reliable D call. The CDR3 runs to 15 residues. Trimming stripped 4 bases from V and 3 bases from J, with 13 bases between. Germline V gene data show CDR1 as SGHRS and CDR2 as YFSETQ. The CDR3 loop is CASSIDTSDTGELFF. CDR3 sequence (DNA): TGCGCCAGCAGCATCGACACATCTGACACCGGGGAGCTGTTTTTT.